This T cell receptor (beta chain) was retrieved from a study of OX40 agonist ivuxolimab in advanced cancers. CDR1 and CDR2 (germline): MNHEY, SVGAGI. V lost 6 bases and J 5 bases, leaving 16 bases between the germline ends. The CDR3 spans 14 residues. Produced via immunoSEQ multiplex PCR; TCRdb's table is partial and in-frame only. Here the sample spans about 51,000 clones, around nine tenths being singletons. The source was CD4+ or CD8+ T cells sorted from blood, collected in a trial of the OX40 agonist ivuxolimab. This receptor was identified in an adult with an advanced solid tumor such as melanoma, head and neck, liver or kidney cancer. This chain uses TRBV6-5 with TRBJ1-1; D is perhaps TRBD1 (5 bases). The CDR3 sequence: CASRRPGPRTEAFF. For the CDR3, the DNA is TGTGCCAGCAGACGCCCGGGACCTCGGACTGAAGCTTTCTTT.